The rows below give T cell receptor beta chains drawn from one sample of a study of cytomegalovirus exposure and HLA in healthy donors. Profiled with immunoSEQ multiplex PCR; TCRdb holds only in-frame clones, not every one. The sample consists of roughly 330,000 clones, 75% to 90% of them appearing once. Specimen: PBMCs. Receptor source: a woman in her 30s in good health and CMV-seropositive. The CDR3 runs from the conserved cysteine through the conserved F or W. D genes are given only for firm matches. Only part of the rows carry a size: once, few, many, or a class if the clone is expanded.

CASSLGSGELFF,TGTGCCAGCAGTCTAGGGTCCGGGGAGCTGTTTTTT,TRBJ2-2,-,once,TRBV11-2
CASSPRNTEAFF,TGTGCCAGCAGCCCGAGGAACACTGAAGCTTTCTTT,TRBJ1-1,-,-,TRBV7-6
CASSPGLAGVGPTYQETQYF,TGTGCCAGCAGCCCGGGACTAGCGGGGGTGGGACCTACGTACCAAGAGACCCAGTACTTC,TRBJ2-5,TRBD2,-,TRBV2
CATKSRGGGYNEQFF,TGTGCCACCAAGTCGAGGGGCGGGGGATACAATGAGCAGTTCTTC,TRBJ2-1,TRBD2,-,TRBV6-5
CASSPNRQGMGNTIYF,TGTGCCAGCAGTCCGAATCGACAGGGGATGGGAAACACCATATATTTT,TRBJ1-3,TRBD1,-,TRBV27
CASLGTLGQYF,TGTGCCAGCCTTGGGACCCTGGGCCAGTACTTC,TRBJ2-7,-,-,TRBV2
CASARVGAGTEAFF,TGTGCCAGCGCCCGAGTGGGGGCAGGAACTGAAGCTTTCTTT,TRBJ1-1,-,-,TRBV6-1
CASSLTQGDGYTF,TGTGCCAGCAGCTTAACCCAGGGGGATGGCTACACCTTC,TRBJ1-2,TRBD1,once,TRBV7-8
CASSQGASQRVAYEQYF,TGTGCCAGCAGCCAAGGGGCCAGTCAGCGAGTTGCCTACGAGCAGTACTTC,TRBJ2-7,-,-,TRBV4-2
CASSPGGSPKNIQYF,TGTGCCAGCTCACCGGGGGGGAGTCCCAAAAACATTCAGTACTTC,TRBJ2-4,TRBD2,-,TRBV27
CASSLGLAGAPSVTDTQYF,TGTGCCAGCAGCTTAGGACTAGCGGGAGCCCCTTCGGTGACAGATACGCAGTATTTT,TRBJ2-3,TRBD2,-,TRBV7-6
CASSYRDEQYF,TGTGCCAGCAGTTACAGGGACGAGCAGTACTTC,TRBJ2-7,-,few,TRBV6-6
CASSLGGRSGYTF,TGTGCCAGCAGCTTAGGGGGACGCTCCGGCTACACCTTC,TRBJ1-2,-,-,TRBV7-9
CASGDRTDTQYF,TGTGCCAGCGGGGACCGCACAGATACGCAGTATTTT,TRBJ2-3,-,-,TRBV6-1
CASSSRVPDNSPLHF,TGTGCCAGCAGCTCCAGGGTTCCCGATAATTCACCCCTCCACTTT,TRBJ1-6,-,-,TRBV5-4
CASSQERAGGPYGYTF,TGCGCCAGCAGCCAAGAGCGAGCAGGGGGACCCTATGGCTACACCTTC,TRBJ1-2,TRBD1,-,TRBV4-3
CASSVGGLRTDTQYF,TGTGCCAGCAGCGTAGGCGGGCTCCGAACAGATACGCAGTATTTT,TRBJ2-3,-,once,TRBV9
CASSPRTGTGANVLTF,TGTGCCAGCAGTCCCCGGACAGGGACAGGGGCCAACGTCCTGACTTTC,TRBJ2-6,TRBD1,-,TRBV27
CSARTELANYGYTF,TGCAGCGCCCGGACAGAGTTAGCTAACTATGGCTACACCTTC,TRBJ1-2,-,once,TRBV29-1
CASSRGTDSYEQYF,TGCGCCAGCAGCCGGGGGACAGACTCCTACGAGCAGTACTTC,TRBJ2-7,TRBD1,-,TRBV4-1
CASSKEPLGKATDEQYF,TGTGCCAGCAGCAAAGAGCCCCTAGGTAAGGCTACAGACGAGCAGTACTTC,TRBJ2-7,-,once,TRBV21-1
CANTPGQYNSPLHF,TGTGCCAATACCCCGGGACAGTATAATTCACCCCTCCACTTT,TRBJ1-6,TRBD1,few,TRBV2
CASSLDGGYTF,TGTGCCAGCAGCTTGGATGGTGGCTACACCTTC,TRBJ1-2,-,-,TRBV7-9
CASRPTPDSQPQHF,TGTGCCAGCAGGCCCACCCCGGACAGCCAGCCCCAGCATTTT,TRBJ1-5,-,-,TRBV28
CSVEDRGLTSYEQYF,TGCAGCGTTGAAGATCGTGGACTTACTTCCTACGAGCAGTACTTC,TRBJ2-7,-,-,TRBV29-1
CASSQESWDRSGLNGYTF,TGTGCCAGCAGCCAAGAAAGTTGGGACAGGTCAGGCCTAAATGGCTACACCTTC,TRBJ1-2,TRBD1,-,TRBV4-2
CASSSPNRTGRPGANVLTF,TGCGCCAGCAGTTCCCCCAATCGGACAGGGAGACCTGGGGCCAACGTCCTGACTTTC,TRBJ2-6,TRBD1,-,TRBV5-1
CASSVERSSGSLYNEQFF,TGTGCCAGCAGCGTAGAGAGGTCTAGCGGGAGCCTTTACAATGAGCAGTTCTTC,TRBJ2-1,TRBD2,few,TRBV9
CASNRQGANTEAFF,TGTGCCAGCAACCGACAGGGAGCGAACACTGAAGCTTTCTTT,TRBJ1-1,TRBD1,-,TRBV27
CASSEVGGYNQPQHF,TGTGCCAGCAGTGAAGTTGGGGGTTACAATCAGCCCCAGCATTTT,TRBJ1-5,-,-,TRBV6-1
CASSEERRGYEQYF,TGTGCCAGCAGTGAAGAGAGGAGGGGCTACGAGCAGTACTTC,TRBJ2-7,-,-,TRBV6-1
CASSYEPGELFF,TGTGCCAGCAGTTACGAACCCGGGGAGCTGTTTTTT,TRBJ2-2,-,-,TRBV6-5
CASSEIGWQTTYEQYF,TGTGCCAGCAGTGAAATCGGGTGGCAGACAACCTACGAGCAGTACTTC,TRBJ2-7,-,-,TRBV6-1
CASSQRGGLAQYF,TGTGCCAGCAGCCAAAGGGGGGGATTGGCCCAGTACTTC,TRBJ2-5,-,-,TRBV7-3
CASSFYSRRELFF,TGTGCCAGCAGTTTCTACAGTCGGCGGGAGCTGTTTTTT,TRBJ2-2,-,few,TRBV27
CASSGGNEQFF,TGTGCCAGCAGCGGCGGCAATGAGCAGTTCTTC,TRBJ2-1,-,-,TRBV9
CASSAPVAGVTGELFF,TGTGCCAGCAGTGCCCCCGTAGCGGGGGTTACCGGGGAGCTGTTTTTT,TRBJ2-2,TRBD2,-,TRBV6-6
CASSYTTGASGNTIYF,TGTGCCAGCAGTTACACGACGGGGGCGTCTGGAAACACCATATATTTT,TRBJ1-3,-,-,TRBV6-5
CASSLPGTGKNEQFF,TGTGCCAGCAGTCTCCCTGGGACAGGGAAGAATGAGCAGTTCTTC,TRBJ2-1,TRBD1,-,TRBV2
CASSQVRGQPQHF,TGCGCCAGCAGCCAAGTACGGGGTCAGCCCCAGCATTTT,TRBJ1-5,-,once,TRBV4-3
CASRREGHNEQFF,TGTGCCAGCAGACGGGAGGGCCACAATGAGCAGTTCTTC,TRBJ2-1,TRBD2,-,TRBV13
CASSQDLGQGARTEAFF,TGCGCCAGCAGCCAAGATCTGGGACAGGGTGCGCGCACTGAAGCTTTCTTT,TRBJ1-1,TRBD1,-,TRBV4-1
CAWSVRGTVRTGEQYF,TGTGCCTGGAGTGTAAGGGGGACAGTTCGGACAGGGGAGCAGTACTTC,TRBJ2-7,TRBD1,-,TRBV30
CASSWETGAGNTIYF,TGTGCCAGCAGCTGGGAGACAGGGGCTGGAAACACCATATATTTT,TRBJ1-3,TRBD1,-,TRBV5-4
CASSLDGSYEQYF,TGTGCCAGCAGCTTAGACGGGTCGTACGAGCAGTACTTC,TRBJ2-7,-,few,TRBV7-8
CASSWGLAGSYNEQFF,TGCGCCAGCAGCTGGGGACTAGCGGGCTCCTACAATGAGCAGTTCTTC,TRBJ2-1,TRBD2,-,TRBV5-1
CASSPGSGYEQYF,TGTGCCAGCAGCCCAGGGTCGGGCTACGAGCAGTACTTC,TRBJ2-7,-,-,TRBV7-8
CASGGDDEKLFF,TGTGCCAGCGGGGGGGATGACGAAAAACTGTTTTTT,TRBJ1-4,-,-,TRBV5-4
CASAPETGLKYYGYTF,TGTGCCAGCGCTCCGGAGACGGGGTTGAAATACTATGGCTACACCTTC,TRBJ1-2,-,-,TRBV2
CSVEPADTQYF,TGCAGCGTTGAACCCGCAGATACGCAGTATTTT,TRBJ2-3,-,-,TRBV29-1
CASSVVGLATDEQFF,TGTGCCAGCAGCGTAGTGGGACTAGCGACGGATGAGCAGTTCTTC,TRBJ2-1,TRBD2,-,TRBV9
CASSPASGASYEQYF,TGCGCCAGCAGCCCGGCGTCAGGAGCCTCCTACGAGCAGTACTTC,TRBJ2-7,-,-,TRBV5-1
CASNTGVRLDMQTEAFF,TGTGCCAGCAATACCGGCGTTCGGCTGGACATGCAGACTGAAGCTTTCTTT,TRBJ1-1,-,once,TRBV13
CASSLVEGFGEQYF,TGTGCCAGCAGTTTAGTCGAAGGGTTCGGCGAGCAGTACTTC,TRBJ2-7,-,-,TRBV28
CASGYEQYF,TGTGCCAGCGGGTACGAGCAGTACTTC,TRBJ2-7,-,few,TRBV27
CASSYRVDEQFF,TGTGCCAGCAGTTACAGGGTAGATGAGCAGTTCTTC,TRBJ2-1,-,-,TRBV27
CASSAGTSGRDAYEQYF,TGCGCCAGCAGCGCCGGGACTAGCGGGAGGGACGCCTACGAGCAGTACTTC,TRBJ2-7,TRBD2,-,TRBV5-1
CASSEGGGETQYF,TGCGCCAGCAGTGAGGGGGGAGGGGAGACCCAGTACTTC,TRBJ2-5,TRBD2,few,TRBV10-2